The sequence of this T cell receptor (beta chain) was determined in a study of blood T cell repertoires in COVID-19 (dated by TCRdb to about 2020). About the full investigation: Samples from collaborators originated in the United States, Italy and Spain and spanned both the acute and convalescent phases of COVID-19. The material from the prospective study consisted of cDNA or gDNA derived from T cells, B-cell-depleted T cells, or PBMCs. Subjects who had been exposed to COVID-19, were actively infected with it, or had recovered from it provided the deeply sampled blood TCRbeta repertoires that made up the dataset. The repertoires were released in a freely available public database intended as a resource for research on the immune response to SARS-CoV-2. The samples were drawn from two sources: the first 160 participants of the ongoing ImmuneRACE study, and some 1,300 subjects contributed by 6 global collaborators. Sample metadata almost always included a de-identified subject ID, COVID-19 status, age in years and sex. Where HLA class I and class II types were available, the types were taken from metadata supplied by the sample provider, not from assay-based typing. On the study overall, not on this receptor specifically: The quantity of clinical and demographic metadata differed by source and by participant and was supplied without curation.

CDR1 and CDR2, per the germline V gene, are SGHDT and YYEEEE. The cysteine opens and the phenylalanine closes a CDR3 of 16 amino acids. The CDR3 DNA has 48 bases and is translated from base 1. For this chain, trimming is 0 bases at the V end and 2 bases at the J end, and the number of junction bases without a gene match is 6. Samples from volunteer blood donors who had recovered from COVID-19 were contributed by a second Seattle source. Collaborating institutions collected whole blood in K2EDTA tubes following their own protocols. For TCRbeta analysis, collaborator samples were shipped as frozen whole blood, as isolated PBMCs, or as DNA extracted from either sample type. In regard to this clone: Its antigen is not yet known. No quality values exist for individual bases; no much larger clone is one base distant.

The immunoSEQ Assay, a bias-controlled multiplex PCR, was used to amplify TCRbeta CDR3 regions from genomic DNA. The authors processed their data as follows. Within the assay, amplification of reference gene primers was used to estimate how many nucleated cells each sample contained. To quantify the absolute abundance of each unique TCRbeta CDR3 rearrangement, sequence reads were collapsed and filtered. Productive Simpson clonality was computed per sample as the square root of Simpson's diversity index over productive rearrangements. TCRdb stores this immuneACCESS table with in-frame sequences only. Part of the clones is absent; in the studies checked, under half of the shortfall reflects unresolved V genes, and no reason is known for the rest. V and J calls and clone size are copied from that table; D and trimming were computed from the DNA. A total of hundreds of thousands of clones appear in this sample, about four fifths of them only once. The top ten clonotypes cover around 10% of the sample.

The V and J segments used are TRBV5-6 and TRBJ2-5, with 8 central nucleotides matching TRBD2. The clonotype originates from a woman between 50 and 59 years old who had recovered from COVID-19. Sequencing used peripheral blood. Here is the DNA: TGTGCCAGCAGCTTGGTAGTGCGGGGGGTGCAAGAGACCCAGTACTTC. It codes for CASSLVVRGVQETQYF.